Reported below is one T cell receptor beta chain. No antigen is known for it. 2 million PBMCs stored at -80 C were the source of the unsorted libraries. 5'RACE with 10-nucleotide random UMIs produced the cDNA. TCRdb passed the 5' RACE reads through MiXCR, listing each CDR3 protein once. The data show around 47,000 distinct CDR3 sequences, with roughly 13% seen just once and 0.95% to 1.5% held by the top ten. The sample comes from a study of neurological immune-mediated disorders. Notes on the study in general: Multiple sclerosis, the disease with the least TCR clonal expansion, fell below healthy controls, whereas HTLV-1-associated myelopathy showed the most.

The CDR3 runs to 16 residues. Germline V gives CDR1 LNHNV, CDR2 YYDKDF (reference sequence). Trimming took 2 bases from V and 5 from J, leaving 18 bases between them. V and J are TRBV15 and TRBJ2-5; D tentatively fits TRBD1 or TRBD2 (5 bases each). The receptor's source is a female donor in good health. Sequencing was done on a sample of PBMCs. CDR3 nucleotides: TGTGCCACCAGCAGAACCCGGGGCTCAGAGGTGGAGACCCAGTACTTC. As protein: CATSRTRGSEVETQYF.